Each of the 13 T cell receptor beta chains below was sequenced from the same sample in a study of T-cell reconstitution after alpha-beta-depleted transplantation in children. Study-level findings and limits: Newly produced T cells mostly accounted for T-cell counts and diversity one year post-transplant.

No antigens are known for them. Unique molecular identifiers were incorporated when the TCRbeta library was constructed. TCRdb processed the PCR reads anew with MiXCR; each CDR3 protein has one entry. Altogether hundreds of thousands of distinct CDR3 sequences are present, 7.5% to 9% being singletons, with the ten largest covering around 10%. The input for sequencing was peripheral blood, taken 360 days after TCRalphabeta/CD19-depleted stem cell transplant. Every receptor here comes from a female patient aged 2 to 10 who had a stem cell transplant for Fanconi anemia, so the T cells may come from the graft donor.

This clonotype has at least ten counts. The V call is TRBV29-1, the J call TRBJ2-7; D is possibly TRBD1 or TRBD2 (5 bases each). The germline V gene encodes CDR1 SQVTM and CDR2 ANQGSEA. The CDR3 sequence is 12 residues long. Trimming stripped 4 bases from V and 6 bases from J, with 13 bases between. This CDR3 is CSVGGRGREQYF. DNA for the CDR3: TGCAGCGTTGGGGGGAGAGGCCGCGAGCAGTACTTC.

At least ten counts were recorded for this clonotype. The chain recombines TRBV5-1 with TRBJ1-1, with 7 bases lining up with TRBD1. The J segment lost 6 bases and the V segment lost 4 bases, leaving 6 bases of the junction unmatched. The CDR3 runs 13 residues. Germline-derived CDR1 and CDR2 are SGHRS and YFSETQ. The chain's CDR3 is CASSPGTVSEAFF. DNA of the CDR3: TGCGCCAGCAGCCCCGGGACAGTGTCTGAAGCTTTCTTT.

This clonotype was seen repeatedly, ten times or more. The chain carries TRBV15 and TRBJ2-1, with D perhaps being TRBD1 or TRBD2 (5 bases each). CDR1 and CDR2 (germline): LNHNV, YYDKDF (reference sequence). V gave up 0 bases and J gave up 1 base, with 13 bases separating them. The CDR3 runs to 17 residues. CDR3 nucleotide sequence: TGTGCCACCAGCAGAGAACTGGGGGTGCTATCCTACAATGAGCAGTTCTTC. This sequence encodes CATSRELGVLSYNEQFF.

As for this clonotype: Just one base apart from a much larger clone, this may be a read error. The chain combines TRBV29-1 with TRBJ1-3; no clear D. The germline V gene has CDR1 SQVTM and CDR2 ANQGSEA. The CDR3 covers 14 residues. CDR3 amino acids: CSVGEGVPGITIYF. The CDR3 nucleotides are TGCAGCGTTGGGGAGGGCGTGCCTGGAATCACCATATATTTT.

This clonotype appeared a few times. This chain connects TRBV25-1 to TRBJ2-7; D not resolved. V lost 1 base to trimming and J lost 5 bases, with 18 bases between them. The CDR3 sequence is 16 residues long. Germline V gives CDR1 MGHDK, CDR2 SYGVNS. The CDR3 nucleotides read TGTGCCAGCAGTGAATGGCTGGGAACCGAGGTGGACGAGCAGTACTTC. Its protein product is CASSEWLGTEVDEQYF.

This clonotype was observed a few times. This chain connects TRBV18 to TRBJ2-3; D gene unclear. This CDR3 region has 13 residues. Per the germline V gene, CDR1 is KGHSH and CDR2 is LQKENI. V gave up 2 bases and J gave up 6 bases, with 9 bases separating them. Written as DNA, the CDR3 is TGTGCCAGCTCACCATACCTTGGGGATACGCAGTATTTT. This gives the protein CASSPYLGDTQYF.

The CDR3 DNA follows: TGCGCCAGCAGTAGAATACAGTTGTATGACGAGCAGTACTTC. This translates into CASSRIQLYDEQYF. V gene TRBV4-1 combines with J gene TRBJ2-7; no firm D call. The germline V and J ends were trimmed by 6 bases and 5 bases, with 17 bases remaining between them. From germline, CDR1 is MGHRA and CDR2 YSYEKL. This CDR3 has 14 residues.

The table lists this clonotype with a few counts. The chain recombines TRBV6-2 or TRBV6-3 with TRBJ1-1, with 8 bases matching TRBD1. Unmatched junction bases numbered 9, after V lost 5 bases and J lost 4 bases. CDR1 and CDR2 (germline): MNHEY, SVGEGT. The CDR3 is 15 amino acids. As DNA, the CDR3 is TGTGCCAGCAGTAATACCGGACAGGGTTTCACTGAAGCTTTCTTT. Protein product: CASSNTGQGFTEAFF.

This clonotype showed up many times. The chain's CDR3 is CASSLLTQGNTGELFF. The CDR3 DNA sequence: TGCGCCAGCAGCTTATTGACGCAGGGGAACACCGGGGAGCTGTTTTTT. The chain combines TRBV5-1 with TRBJ2-2; possibly TRBD1 for D (5 bases). The CDR3 consists of 16 residues. Germline loops: CDR1 SGHRS, CDR2 YFSETQ. V was cut by 2 bases and J by 1 base, with 12 bases left in between.

In its sample, this clonotype was seen a few times. For the CDR3, the DNA is TGTGCCAGCAGCTTTTTGCCTAATCAGCCCCAGCATTTT. Translating gives CASSFLPNQPQHF. The chain recombines TRBV7-6 with TRBJ1-5, with D uncertain. V gave up 3 bases and J gave up 4 bases, with 7 bases separating them. Germline V gene data show CDR1 as SGHVS and CDR2 as FNYEAQ. This CDR3 has 13 amino acids.

This clonotype was picked up many times. The chain recombines TRBV5-1 with TRBJ1-2; 7 bases line up with TRBD1. This CDR3 comprises 13 residues. V dropped 3 bases and J dropped 5; count of bases not matched to a gene: 4. Germline CDR1 is SGHRS and CDR2 is YFSETQ. CDR3 sequence (DNA): TGCGCCAGCAGCTCGACGGGACAGTATGGCTACACCTTC. It encodes CASSSTGQYGYTF. The entire variable domain, with the rest obtained from reference TRBV5-1 and TRBJ1-2, is as follows: KAGVTQTPRYLIKTRGQQVTLSCSPISGHRSVSWYQQTPGQGLQFLFEYFSETQRNKGNFPGRFSGRQFSNSRSEMNVSTLELGDSALYLCASSSTGQYGYTFGSGTRLTVV.

This clonotype was recorded at least ten times. The chain employs TRBV7-3 and TRBJ2-1; 11 bases line up with TRBD1. This CDR3 has 15 amino acids. From germline, CDR1 is SGHTA and CDR2 FQGTGA. The J segment lost 7 bases and the V segment lost 6 bases, leaving 8 bases of the junction unmatched. CDR3 amino acids: CASSLGTGGMNEQFF. In DNA form, the CDR3 reads TGTGCCAGCAGTCTTGGGACAGGGGGTATGAATGAGCAGTTCTTC. Full variable domain (outside the CDR3, taken from reference TRBV7-3 and TRBJ2-1): GAGVSQTPSNKVTEKGKYVELRCDPISGHTALYWYRQSLGQGPEFLIYFQGTGAADDSGLPNDRFFAVRPEGSVSTLKIQRTERGDSAVYLCASSLGTGGMNEQFFGPGTRLTVL.

This clonotype was found a few times. The rearrangement uses TRBV14 and TRBJ2-1; either TRBD1 or TRBD2 may fit D (5 bases each). The germline gives CDR1 SGHDN, CDR2 FVKESK. V was clipped by 1 base and J by 5 bases, with 12 bases between them. CDR3 length: 15 residues. The chain's CDR3 is CASSQGGAADNEQFF. In DNA, the CDR3 is TGTGCCAGCAGCCAAGGAGGGGCAGCAGACAATGAGCAGTTCTTC.